This TCR beta chain derives from a study of blood T cell repertoires in COVID-19. Study-level background: There were acute and convalescent COVID-19 samples, and they came from the United States, Italy and Spain.

The method was immunoSEQ multiplex PCR; TCRdb's version includes in-frame clones alone and lacks a portion of them. In the table there are a few hundred thousand clones, roughly 89% of which are singletons. This CDR3 has 17 residues. The V and J ends lost 7 bases and 3 bases respectively, with 21 bases between them. CDR1 and CDR2 (germline): LNHDA, SQIVND (reference sequence). The sequence came from a woman aged 55-69 years with COVID-19, enrolled during active disease. Material for sequencing was peripheral blood. The chain couples TRBV19 to TRBJ1-4; D call uncertain. The CDR3 sequence: CASKTQQGAAANEKLFF. The CDR3 DNA follows: TGTGCCAGTAAGACCCAACAAGGAGCGGCGGCTAATGAAAAACTGTTTTTT. Full variable domain (outside the CDR3, taken from reference TRBV19 and TRBJ1-4): DGGITQSPKYLFRKEGQNVTLSCEQNLNHDAMYWYRQDPGQGLRLIYYSQIVNDFQKGDIAEGYSVSREKKESFPLTVTSAQKNPTAFYLCASKTQQGAAANEKLFFGSGTQLSVL.